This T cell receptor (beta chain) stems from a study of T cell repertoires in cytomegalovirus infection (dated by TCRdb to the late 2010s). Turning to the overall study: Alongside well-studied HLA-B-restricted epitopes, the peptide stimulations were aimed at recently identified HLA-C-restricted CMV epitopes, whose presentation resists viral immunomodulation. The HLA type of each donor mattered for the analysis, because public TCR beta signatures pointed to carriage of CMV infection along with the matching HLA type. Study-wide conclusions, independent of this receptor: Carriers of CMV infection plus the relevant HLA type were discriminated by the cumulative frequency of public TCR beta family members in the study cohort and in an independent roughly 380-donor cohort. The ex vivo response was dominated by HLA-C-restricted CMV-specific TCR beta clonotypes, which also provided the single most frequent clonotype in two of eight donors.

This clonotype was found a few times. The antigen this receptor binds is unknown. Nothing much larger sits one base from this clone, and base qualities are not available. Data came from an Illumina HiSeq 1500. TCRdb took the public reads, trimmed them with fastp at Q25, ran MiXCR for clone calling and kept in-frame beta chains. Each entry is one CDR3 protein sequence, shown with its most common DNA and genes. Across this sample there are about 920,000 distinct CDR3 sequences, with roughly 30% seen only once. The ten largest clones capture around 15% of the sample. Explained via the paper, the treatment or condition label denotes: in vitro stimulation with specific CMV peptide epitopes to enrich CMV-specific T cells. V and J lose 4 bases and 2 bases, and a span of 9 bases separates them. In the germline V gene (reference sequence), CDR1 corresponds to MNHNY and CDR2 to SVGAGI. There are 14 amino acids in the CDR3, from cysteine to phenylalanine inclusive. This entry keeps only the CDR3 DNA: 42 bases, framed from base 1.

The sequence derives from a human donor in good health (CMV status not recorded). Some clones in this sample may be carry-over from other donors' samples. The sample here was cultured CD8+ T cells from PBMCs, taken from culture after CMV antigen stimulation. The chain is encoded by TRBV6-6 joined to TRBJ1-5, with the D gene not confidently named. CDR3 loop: CASSLNSRNQPQHF. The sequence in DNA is TGTGCCAGCAGTTTGAACTCCCGCAATCAGCCCCAGCATTTT.